These T cell receptor beta chains were read from a single sample in a study of shared clonotypes between healthy human individuals. Sequencing was performed with immunoSEQ multiplex PCR; in TCRdb, only in-frame clones are kept and a portion is missing. The table records about 820,000 clones, roughly 92% of them present only once. The sequenced sample consisted of naive CD8+ T cells sorted from blood. Receptors originate from a man aged 25 to 45 in good health. CDR3s include the opening cysteine and the closing phenylalanine or tryptophan. D genes are given only for firm matches. Size is omitted from some rows. Given values are once, few, many or a class for expanded clones.

>TRBV6-4|once|-|TRBJ1-5
TGTGCCAGCAGTGACAATACTCAGGATAGCAATCAGCCCCAGCATTTT
CASSDNTQDSNQPQHF
>TRBV5-1|-|-|TRBJ2-7
TGCGCCAGCAGCTCCCTAGGACAAGCAGGAACCTCGAGCTCCTACGAGCAGTACTTC
CASSSLGQAGTSSSYEQYF
>TRBV28|-|-|TRBJ1-4
TGTGCCAGCAGTTCTAAATACTGGACAGCTCATAATGAAAAACTGTTTTTT
CASSSKYWTAHNEKLFF
>TRBV9|-|-|TRBJ1-1
TGTGCCAGCAGCGTAGGCGGGTCCGGCACTGAAGCTTTCTTT
CASSVGGSGTEAFF
>TRBV7-9|-|TRBD1|TRBJ2-3
TGTGCCAGCAGCTTTAGAGATGGACAGGGCCAAAGCACAGATACGCAGTATTTT
CASSFRDGQGQSTDTQYF
>TRBV11-2|once|-|TRBJ2-7
TGTGCCAGCAGCTCACAGGCCTCCTACGAGCAGTACTTC
CASSSQASYEQYF
>TRBV7-2|-|-|TRBJ2-3
TGTGCCAGCAGCTTAGATAATGTGAGCACAGATACGCAGTATTTT
CASSLDNVSTDTQYF
>TRBV5-1|-|TRBD2|TRBJ2-7
TGCGCCAGCAGCTCCGCCGGGGGGGGCTACGAGCAGTACTTC
CASSSAGGGYEQYF
>TRBV6-1|-|-|TRBJ1-1
TGTGCCAGCAGCGCTCTACAGGGATTGAACACTGAAGCTTTCTTT
CASSALQGLNTEAFF
>TRBV11-3|-|TRBD1|TRBJ2-5
TGTGCCAGCAGCCCCCGGACAGGTGGAAAAGAGACCCAGTACTTC
CASSPRTGGKETQYF
>TRBV5-8|once|-|TRBJ1-5
TGTGCCAGCAGCTTTCCCCACAGACTTTATAGCAATCAGCCCCAGCATTTT
CASSFPHRLYSNQPQHF
>TRBV27|-|-|TRBJ1-3
TGTGCCACCAGGGGCCCTGGAAACACCATATATTTT
CATRGPGNTIYF
>TRBV25-1|-|-|TRBJ2-2
TGTGCCAGCAGTGCAACGACGGGGATGGGGACCGGGGAGCTGTTTTTT
CASSATTGMGTGELFF
>TRBV28|-|-|TRBJ2-7
TGTGCCAGCAATCCCGCCCCAGGGGAAGGGGAGCAGTACTTC
CASNPAPGEGEQYF
>TRBV27|-|-|TRBJ1-5
TGTGCCAGCAGTCCAATTGCCGGGACAATTCCCCACGCACACAATCAGCCCCAGCATTTT
CASSPIAGTIPHAHNQPQHF
>TRBV5-6|-|TRBD2|TRBJ2-1
TGTGCCAGCAGCTTGGAGCTAGCGGGAGGTTGGGAGCAGTTCTTC
CASSLELAGGWEQFF
>TRBV7-9|-|TRBD1|TRBJ1-5
TGTGCCAGCAGCGCAGGGACAGGGAGCAATCAGCCCCAGCATTTT
CASSAGTGSNQPQHF
>TRBV9|-|TRBD1|TRBJ2-7
TGTGCCAGCAGCGGGACAGGGTTCTCCTACGAGCAGTACTTC
CASSGTGFSYEQYF
>TRBV25-1|-|-|TRBJ1-2
TGTGCCAGCAGTGGGCCCCTGCCCTATGGCTACACCTTC
CASSGPLPYGYTF